The 11 T cell receptor beta chains below come from one sample, sequenced in a study of identical twins. TCRdb used MiXCR to reprocess the 5' RACE reads, holding one entry per CDR3 protein. The table shows 640,000 or so distinct CDR3 sequences, with around 6% occurring only once. Sequencing was done on a sample of naive T cells sorted from blood. The receptors stem from a man aged 18 to 29 in good health.

This clonotype was recorded at least ten times. This chain links TRBV25-1 with TRBJ2-3; 11 bases map to TRBD2. Germline CDR1 and CDR2: MGHDK and SYGVNS. This CDR3 has 19 amino acids. Unmatched junction bases numbered 12, after V lost 1 base and J lost 3 bases. CDR3 sequence reads: CASSESFAGLAGQTDTQYF. CDR3 nucleotide sequence: TGTGCCAGCAGTGAATCCTTCGCAGGACTAGCGGGTCAAACAGATACGCAGTATTTT.

In this sample, this clonotype turned up a few times. The CDR3 sequence: CSASSLVEDTQYF. The CDR3 DNA reads as TGCAGTGCTAGTAGTCTAGTAGAAGATACGCAGTATTTT. The chain has TRBV20-1 and TRBJ2-3; D is unresolved. The CDR3 is 13 amino acids. Germline V lookup: CDR1 DFQATT, CDR2 SNEGSKA (reference sequence). V was cut by 3 bases and J by 5 bases, with 12 bases left in between.

This clonotype was counted ten times or more. The chain carries TRBV11-2 and TRBJ2-4; no reliable D call. Trimming pared 5 bases from V and 6 bases from J, leaving 8 bases between. Germline CDR1 and CDR2: SGHAT and FQNNGV. This CDR3 comprises 12 residues. CDR3 residues: CASSPIGNIQYF. For the CDR3, the DNA is TGTGCCAGCAGCCCGATCGGAAACATTCAGTACTTC.

This clonotype has a handful of counts. The chain's CDR3 is CASSPQGRRETQYF. Written as DNA, the CDR3 is TGTGCCAGCAGTCCCCAGGGTCGGCGAGAGACCCAGTACTTC. The gene calls are TRBV6-2 or TRBV6-3 and TRBJ2-5, with D possibly being TRBD1 (5 bases). Deletions cut 5 bases from V and 4 bases from J, with 14 bases between. This CDR3 spans 14 amino acids. Germline-derived CDR1 and CDR2 are MNHEY and SVGEGT.

This clonotype has at least ten counts. The CDR3 sequence is CASSFYQAGGPHNEQFF. Here the CDR3 DNA reads TGCGCCAGCAGCTTCTATCAAGCGGGAGGGCCCCACAATGAGCAGTTCTTC. The chain uses TRBV5-1 and TRBJ2-1; TRBD2 matches 10 bases. There are 17 residues in the CDR3. J lost 5 bases, V lost 2 bases, and 10 bases had no gene match. Germline CDR1 reads SGHRS; CDR2 reads YFSETQ.

This clonotype was seen a handful of times. The chain carries TRBV2 and TRBJ1-1, with D unclear. The CDR3 has 12 amino acids. V shed 1 base and J shed 6 bases, with 6 bases lying between them. From germline, CDR1 is SNHLY and CDR2 FYNNEI. The CDR3 is CASSEGGPEAFF. CDR3 coding DNA: TGTGCCAGCAGTGAAGGTGGACCTGAAGCTTTCTTT.

This clonotype was detected ten times or more. This sequence joins TRBV6-5 and TRBJ2-1; D is uncertain. The germline V and J ends were trimmed by 1 base and 5 bases, with 6 bases remaining between them. This CDR3 has 13 residues. Germline-derived CDR1 and CDR2 are MNHEY and SVGAGI. CDR3 bases: TGTGCCAGCAGTTACTTGACGCACAATGAGCAGTTCTTC. Its protein product is CASSYLTHNEQFF.

This clonotype occurred many times. The CDR3 nucleotides are TGTGCTGCCCTCGGAACAGATACGCAGTATTTT. It specifies CAALGTDTQYF. The chain has TRBV10-3 and TRBJ2-3; D not certain. Germline CDR1 is ENHRY and CDR2 is SYGVKD. CDR3 length: 11 amino acids.

This clonotype was counted only a few times. The gene calls are TRBV11-2 and TRBJ2-1; 12 nucleotides line up with TRBD2. Germline V gives CDR1 SGHAT, CDR2 FQNNGV. Trimming cost V 1 base and J 8 bases; bases outside gene matches: 6. This CDR3 is built from 16 residues. CDR3 DNA sequence: TGTGCCAGCAGCTTAGTGACTAGCGGGAGTTATGATGAGCAGTTCTTC. Protein product: CASSLVTSGSYDEQFF.

This clonotype was detected many times. This chain joins TRBV10-3 and TRBJ2-2; TRBD2 matches 11 bases. Germline CDR1 and CDR2: ENHRY and SYGVKD. The CDR3 covers 16 residues. V lost 6 bases to trimming and J lost 1 base; unmatched junction nucleotides: 4. The CDR3 DNA reads TGTGCCATCAGACCCGGGACTAGCGGGAACACCGGGGAGCTGTTTTTT. Protein: CAIRPGTSGNTGELFF.

This clonotype was picked up many times. This rearrangement joins TRBV29-1 to TRBJ2-1, with 9 nucleotides matching TRBD2. The trim removed 5 bases at V and 4 bases at J, leaving 6 bases unmatched. Germline CDR1 SQVTM, CDR2 ANQGSEA. CDR3 size: 14 residues. This CDR3 reads CSVSLAGRYNEQFF. The CDR3 bases are TGCAGCGTTTCCCTAGCGGGAAGGTACAATGAGCAGTTCTTC.